These 22 T cell receptor beta chains came from one sample sequenced in a study of regulatory T cells in long-lasting Graves disease. Described time point: newly diagnosed GD, antithyroid drugs for less than 3 months. RNA isolated from PBMCs was used to make the TCR library. Arm-PCR of CDR3 regions with iRepertoire HTBI primers generated TCR beta libraries. One entry per CDR3 protein, called by TCRdb with MiXCR from the multiplex PCR reads. The profile shows 550,000 or so distinct CDR3 sequences, 12% of them singletons. This sample also appeared in a second study, on T cells in Graves' hyperthyroidism and ophthalmopathy.

The source material was peripheral blood mononuclear cells (PBMCs), sampled at new diagnosis, from a patient treated with antithyroid drugs. Receptors originate from a woman aged 25 to 39 with Graves disease.

This clonotype was detected ten times or more. The rearrangement uses TRBV7-3 and TRBJ2-3; 7 nucleotides line up with TRBD1. V shed 6 bases, J shed 1 base, and the junction held 7 bases outside the gene matches. Per the germline V gene, CDR1 is SGHTA and CDR2 is FQGTGA. The length of the CDR3 is 15 residues. The CDR3 spells CASSLQGDRTDTQYF. In nucleotides, the CDR3 is TGTGCCAGCAGTCTTCAGGGGGACCGCACAGATACGCAGTATTTT.

The J gene is TRBJ2-7, the V gene TRBV30, with 14 bases matching TRBD2. V lost 3 bases to trimming and J lost 3 bases; unmatched junction nucleotides: 7. There are 16 residues in the CDR3. Germline V gene lookup returns CDR1 GTSNPN and CDR2 SVGIG (reference sequence). The DNA of the CDR3 is TGTGCCTGGAGACCGACTAGCGGGAGGGAAAGCTACGAGCAGTACTTC. Translated: CAWRPTSGRESYEQYF.

The J gene is TRBJ1-6, the V gene TRBV12-3 or TRBV12-4, with TRBD1 as a possible D gene (5 bases). V was shortened by 5 bases and J by 9 bases, with 11 bases between the two germline ends. This CDR3 has 13 amino acids. The chain's CDR3 is CASSPGGRSPLHF. CDR3 DNA: TGTGCCAGCAGTCCTGGGGGACGTTCACCCCTCCACTTT.

The chain has TRBV29-1 and TRBJ2-1; no clear D gene. This CDR3 is 15 amino acids long. V lost 1 base, J lost 0 bases, and 10 bases lay in between. Germline V gene lookup returns CDR1 SQVTM and CDR2 ANQGSEA. This chain's CDR3 is CSVEGDTFSYNEQFF. The CDR3 coding sequence is TGCAGCGTTGAAGGAGACACCTTCTCCTACAATGAGCAGTTCTTC.

This clonotype was seen a single time. Since a far larger clone is one base different, this is likely a read error. This CDR3 is missing its conserved last phenylalanine or tryptophan, likely due to a read error. The chain employs TRBV2 and TRBJ2-1, with TRBD1 matching over 7 bases. The J call may be in error: the DNA end matches TRBJ2-5 better. Germline loops: CDR1 SNHLY, CDR2 FYNNEI. The length of the CDR3 is 13 residues. The CDR3 DNA follows: TGTGCCAGCAGTGTACAGGGGTTAGAGACCCAGTACCTC. Translated, it gives CASSVQGLETQYL.

This clonotype was seen repeatedly, ten times or more. V and J are TRBV5-1 and TRBJ1-2; D is perhaps TRBD1 (5 bases). The CDR3 extends over 16 amino acids. The germline CDR1 and CDR2 sequences are SGHRS and YFSETQ. The germline V and J ends were trimmed by 3 bases and 8 bases, with 23 bases remaining between them. The CDR3 DNA reads TGCGCCAGCAGCTCCGATGCAGTACGGGGGTTCAGGGGCTACACCTTC. It encodes CASSSDAVRGFRGYTF.

Comments on this clonotype: A much larger clone lies a single base off, so this may be a read error. The chain has TRBV3-1 and TRBJ2-2; D is undetermined. The CDR3 length is 14 residues. Germline CDR1 and CDR2: LGHDT and YNNKEL (reference sequence). V gave up 6 bases and J gave up 4 bases, with 12 bases separating them. The chain's CDR3 is CASRAIPSTGELFF. CDR3 bases: TGTGCCAGCAGGGCCATTCCGAGCACCGGGGAGCTGTTTTTT.

The chain employs TRBV18 and TRBJ2-1; 10 bases agree with TRBD2. V was pared by 2 bases and J by 2 bases, with 3 bases of the junction left unmatched. The CDR3 totals 16 residues. CDR1 is KGHSH and CDR2 is LQKENI in the germline V gene. In nucleotides, the CDR3 is TGTGCCAGCTCACCAGAGGGACTAGCGACCTACAATGAGCAGTTCTTC. This translates into CASSPEGLATYNEQFF.

The table lists this clonotype with many counts. The chain combines TRBV18 with TRBJ2-1; D not resolved. CDR3 length: 13 amino acids. Germline CDR1 and CDR2: KGHSH and LQKENI. Deletions cut 0 bases from V and 7 bases from J, with 7 bases between. The CDR3 bases are TGTGCCAGCTCACCACCGTGGTGGAATGAGCAGTTCTTC. As protein: CASSPPWWNEQFF.

This clonotype was observed many times. The V call is TRBV20-1, the J call TRBJ2-1, with 12 bases aligning to TRBD2. Germline V gene lookup returns CDR1 DFQATT and CDR2 SNEGSKA (reference sequence). The CDR3 is 14 residues long. The V segment lost 3 bases and the J segment 6 bases; nucleotides outside the gene matches: 3. The CDR3 region is CSARVLAGGNEQFF. The CDR3 DNA follows: TGCAGTGCTAGGGTACTAGCGGGAGGCAATGAGCAGTTCTTC.

About this clonotype itself: This may be a read error, as it is one base from a much larger clone. This chain uses TRBV6-1 with TRBJ2-7; 11 bases match TRBD2. CDR1 is MNHNS, CDR2 SASEGT, per germline. The CDR3 runs to 19 residues. J gave up 2 bases and V 5 bases, and 17 bases lay outside the gene matches. The CDR3 protein is CASSQKAVLAGGVPYEQYF. The CDR3 DNA is TGTGCCAGCAGTCAAAAGGCTGTCCTAGCGGGAGGAGTCCCCTACGAGCAGTACTTC.

This clonotype was counted at least ten times. The chain carries TRBV6-1 and TRBJ2-7; 9 nucleotides line up with TRBD1. The V and J ends lost 4 bases and 3 bases, in that order; junction bases with no gene match: 1. The CDR3 length is 13 residues. The V gene's germline CDR1 is MNHNS and CDR2 SASEGT. This chain's CDR3 is CASSVTGGYEQYF. DNA for the CDR3: TGTGCCAGCAGTGTGACAGGGGGCTACGAGCAGTACTTC.

The J gene is TRBJ2-7, the V gene TRBV14, with TRBD1 matching over 9 bases. Germline loops: CDR1 SGHDN, CDR2 FVKESK. V shed 4 bases and J 5 bases; nucleotides not matched to a gene: 12. The length of the CDR3 is 16 residues. The CDR3 sequence is CASSLSNRDRVDEQYF. The CDR3 DNA reads TGTGCCAGCAGCCTTAGTAACCGGGACAGGGTTGACGAGCAGTACTTC.

With respect to this clonotype: This may arise from a read error, as a much more abundant clone is one base away. The V call is TRBV7-9, the J call TRBJ2-2; unclear D gene. V lost 2 bases and J 3 bases, leaving 7 bases between the germline ends. This CDR3 has 14 residues. The germline gives CDR1 SEHNR, CDR2 FQNEAQ (reference sequence). The CDR3 region is CASSLTPHTGELFF. CDR3 DNA: TGTGCCAGCAGCTTAACCCCCCACACCGGGGAGCTGTTTTTT.

The table lists this clonotype with many counts. The gene calls are TRBV28 and TRBJ2-7, with no clear D. Trimming cost V 8 bases and J 2 bases, with 16 bases left between them. Germline V gene lookup returns CDR1 MDHEN and CDR2 SYDVKM. The CDR3 has 14 amino acids. DNA for the CDR3: TGTGCCAGCGGGTGGCTGGGCGGAACCTACGAGCAGTACTTC. It is translated as CASGWLGGTYEQYF.

This clonotype was observed many times. This chain uses TRBV5-1 with TRBJ1-1; TRBD1 matches at 7 bases. Per the germline V gene, CDR1 is SGHRS and CDR2 is YFSETQ. The CDR3 is 16 residues long. After removal of 3 bases from V and 1 base from J, the junction contained 9 bases not matched to a gene. The CDR3 DNA is TGCGCCAGCAGCTATCAGACAGGGCGAACGAACACTGAAGCTTTCTTT. The encoded protein is CASSYQTGRTNTEAFF.

This clonotype came up once. With a much larger clone just one base away, this may be a read error. The CDR3 DNA is TGTGCCAGCAGGGGACTAGCGGGAGCAACAGATACGCAGTATTTT. Protein sequence: CASRGLAGATDTQYF. The chain recombines TRBV2 with TRBJ2-3; TRBD2 matches at 14 bases. This CDR3 region has 15 residues. The germline gives CDR1 SNHLY, CDR2 FYNNEI. V lost 6 bases, J lost 3 bases, and 2 bases stayed unmatched.

Many counts were recorded for this clonotype. The rearrangement links TRBV11-2 to TRBJ2-1; D gene unclear. The V gene's germline CDR1 is SGHAT and CDR2 FQNNGV. The ends were cut back, 3 bases at V and 6 bases at J, with 9 bases in the middle. The CDR3 covers 13 residues. The CDR3 sequence is CASSFSFANEQFF. For the CDR3, the DNA is TGTGCCAGCAGCTTCAGTTTCGCCAATGAGCAGTTCTTC.

The chain joins TRBV11-3 to TRBJ2-2, with TRBD2 matching over 12 bases. The germline CDR1 and CDR2 sequences are SGHNT and YENEEA. The V and J ends lost 5 bases and 2 bases, in that order; junction bases with no gene match: 6. The CDR3 covers 17 residues. CDR3 sequence (DNA): TGTGCCAGCAGCCGACGGACTAGCGGGATAAACACCGGGGAGCTGTTTTTT. It specifies CASSRRTSGINTGELFF.

This clonotype was picked up many times. The J gene is TRBJ1-6, the V gene TRBV28, with no clear D. There are 15 residues in the CDR3. Germline-derived CDR1 and CDR2 are MDHEN and SYDVKM. The ends were cut back, 3 bases at V and 7 bases at J, with 13 bases in the middle. CDR3 bases: TGTGCCAGCAGTTTCGAAGGAGGCGTAAATTCACCCCTCCACTTT. It translates to CASSFEGGVNSPLHF.

The table lists this clonotype with many counts. This chain connects TRBV30 to TRBJ1-5; D might be TRBD1 (5 bases). The CDR3 length is 13 residues. The V end lost 0 bases, the J end lost 7 bases, and 10 bases lay between the germline ends. Germline loops: CDR1 GTSNPN, CDR2 SVGIG (reference sequence). The CDR3 sequence is CAWSVQEEQPQHF. For the CDR3, the DNA is TGTGCCTGGAGTGTACAGGAGGAGCAGCCCCAGCATTTT.

This clonotype was seen a few times. The chain joins TRBV7-2 to TRBJ2-1; the D is unclear. The CDR3 covers 12 residues. Trimming took off 0 bases at V and 9 bases at J, with 6 bases between the two ends. Germline V gene data show CDR1 as SGHTA and CDR2 as FQGNSA. The CDR3 is CASSLAPSEQFF. The CDR3 coding sequence is TGTGCCAGCAGCTTAGCCCCTAGTGAGCAGTTCTTC.